The rows below give T cell receptor beta chains drawn from one sample of a study of T cell responses to AZD1222 COVID-19 vaccine. Sequenced by immunoSEQ multiplex PCR; TCRdb stores in-frame clones only, minus some. Among around 18,000 clones listed, 80% to 90% were seen once. Sequencing used peripheral blood, obtained 28 days after the second AZD1222 dose. The origin of the receptors is an adult who received the AZD1222 COVID-19 vaccine. Both conserved end residues are part of each CDR3. The D gene is left open where the match is weak. The size entry is marked missing in some rows and otherwise reads once, few, many or a size class.

cdr3_nt | cdr3_aa | j_call | clone_size | v_call | d_call
TGTGCCAGCAGTGTCGGACAGGGGGCCGGCTATGGCTACACCTTC | CASSVGQGAGYGYTF | TRBJ1-2 | - | TRBV6-4 | TRBD1
TGTGCCACCAGCAGATCACCAGGGGGAGGGATAGATACGCAGTATTTT | CATSRSPGGGIDTQYF | TRBJ2-3 | - | TRBV15 | -
TGTGCCAGCAGCATGGGGGCCCCGGATGGCTACACCTTC | CASSMGAPDGYTF | TRBJ1-2 | once | TRBV12-3/TRBV12-4 | -
TGTGCCAGCAGCCCCTCCCACCTTGTAATAGCGGGCCGGCCGGATACGCAGTATTTT | CASSPSHLVIAGRPDTQYF | TRBJ2-3 | - | TRBV3-1/TRBV3-2 | TRBD2
TGTGCCAGCAGTTACTCCAGCGCCTACTCCTACGAGCAGTACTTC | CASSYSSAYSYEQYF | TRBJ2-7 | once | TRBV6-5 | -
TGTGCCAGCAGCCGCGGAGGGCTACAAGAGACCCAGTACTTC | CASSRGGLQETQYF | TRBJ2-5 | - | TRBV5-4 | -
TGTGCCAGCAGCCAAGGGGATTCACCCCTCCACTTT | CASSQGDSPLHF | TRBJ1-6 | - | TRBV3-1/TRBV3-2 | -
TGCGCCAGCAGCTTGGTAGGGATGCAAGGAAACACCATATATTTT | CASSLVGMQGNTIYF | TRBJ1-3 | - | TRBV5-1 | -
TGTGCCAGCAGCTTAGGCTGGCTAGCGGGGGGCAGCTCCTACGAGCAGTACTTC | CASSLGWLAGGSSYEQYF | TRBJ2-7 | - | TRBV11-2 | TRBD2
TGTGCCAGCAGTTACTCCGGGACAGTGAATCAGCCCCAGCATTTT | CASSYSGTVNQPQHF | TRBJ1-5 | few | TRBV6-6 | TRBD1
TGTGCCAGCAGCACCCGACAGGGTCTTCCCGAGCAGTACTTC | CASSTRQGLPEQYF | TRBJ2-7 | - | TRBV3-1/TRBV3-2 | TRBD1
TGTGCCAGCAGCCCCAACAGGGAAGCTCACACTGAAGCTTTCTTT | CASSPNREAHTEAFF | TRBJ1-1 | - | TRBV7-2 | -
TGTGCCAGCAGTTCCCCGGGAAGACGTTCTGAAGCTTTCTTT | CASSSPGRRSEAFF | TRBJ1-1 | - | TRBV6-5 | -
TGTGCCAGCAGCTTTCGAACAGTCTCCTCCGAGCAGTACTTC | CASSFRTVSSEQYF | TRBJ2-7 | - | TRBV7-8 | -
TGTGCCAGCAGCCGGACAGGGGGCAATCAGCCCCAGCATTTT | CASSRTGGNQPQHF | TRBJ1-5 | - | TRBV9 | TRBD1
TGTGCCAGCAGCGTAGCGGTAGATCCCCAGATCTACGAGCAGTACTTC | CASSVAVDPQIYEQYF | TRBJ2-7 | - | TRBV9 | -
TGTGCCAGCAGCTTGAGGGTGACAGGGTCAGATACGCAGTATTTT | CASSLRVTGSDTQYF | TRBJ2-3 | - | TRBV5-4 | TRBD1
TGCGCCAGCAGCTTTTACAAGACGAGCGGGGACTCCTACAATGAGCAGTTCTTC | CASSFYKTSGDSYNEQFF | TRBJ2-1 | - | TRBV5-1 | TRBD2
TGCAGTGCTAGAGATCGGGGTGGCTACACCTTC | CSARDRGGYTF | TRBJ1-2 | - | TRBV20-1 | -
TGTGCCAGCAGCTTAGCGAAGCGGGGGGGCCAAAGGGATGAGCAGTTCTTC | CASSLAKRGGQRDEQFF | TRBJ2-1 | - | TRBV7-6 | TRBD2
TGTGCCAGCAGCCAAGATTGGAGCTCGCGGCGCGAGCAGTACTTC | CASSQDWSSRREQYF | TRBJ2-7 | few | TRBV3-1/TRBV3-2 | -
TGCAGTGCTAGTCCATCCTCTAGCGGGAGGGCCTACGAGCAGTACTTC | CSASPSSSGRAYEQYF | TRBJ2-7 | - | TRBV20-1 | TRBD2
TGCGCCAGCAGCTTTCCAAACACCGGGGAGCTGTTTTTT | CASSFPNTGELFF | TRBJ2-2 | - | TRBV5-1 | -
TGTGCCATCAGTGAGCCCCCCAGGGGGATGCTGACGGAGCAGTTCTTC | CAISEPPRGMLTEQFF | TRBJ2-1 | - | TRBV10-3 | TRBD1
TGTGCCAGCAGTCGACAGGGCGACTATGGCTACACCTTC | CASSRQGDYGYTF | TRBJ1-2 | - | TRBV6-5 | TRBD1
TGCGCCAGCAAAGGAGGGTGGGCCCTGAGCACTGAAGCTTTCTTT | CASKGGWALSTEAFF | TRBJ1-1 | once | TRBV4-1 | -
TGTGCCATCAGTGAGTTTGAGGGCAGGGGGACTGAAGCTTTCTTT | CAISEFEGRGTEAFF | TRBJ1-1 | once | TRBV10-3 | TRBD1
TGTGCCAGCAGTTACGTTGGGGGCAATGAGCAGTTCTTC | CASSYVGGNEQFF | TRBJ2-1 | once | TRBV6-5 | -
TGCGCCAGCAGCCAAGTCTTGACAGGGGTCTACTCCTACGAGCAGTACTTC | CASSQVLTGVYSYEQYF | TRBJ2-7 | once | TRBV4-3 | TRBD1
TGCGCCAGCAGCTTGGGACTGGATGGGATTTACAATGAGCAGTTCTTC | CASSLGLDGIYNEQFF | TRBJ2-1 | - | TRBV5-1 | -
TGCGCCAGCCGAGGGGGGGCCCAGCATTTT | CASRGGAQHF | TRBJ1-5 | - | TRBV5-1 | -
TGCGCCAGCAGCTACGGGGGAGACCCTAATCAGCCCCAGCATTTT | CASSYGGDPNQPQHF | TRBJ1-5 | - | TRBV5-1 | -
TGTGCCAGCAGTTTCCATCCCGGGCGGGACAGCACAGATACGCAGTATTTT | CASSFHPGRDSTDTQYF | TRBJ2-3 | - | TRBV28 | -
TGTGCCAGCAAACCCCAAACAGCCTCTGGGGCCAACGTCCTGACTTTC | CASKPQTASGANVLTF | TRBJ2-6 | - | TRBV7-2 | -
TGCAGCGTTTCCAGGGATAATGAAAAACTGTTTTTT | CSVSRDNEKLFF | TRBJ1-4 | - | TRBV29-1 | -
TGTGCCAGCAGCTTGGAAAGGAACACTGAAGCTTTCTTT | CASSLERNTEAFF | TRBJ1-1 | - | TRBV5-4 | -
TGTGCCAGCAGCCTCGCCCTCGTGGGCAGAACCTACGAGCAGTACTTC | CASSLALVGRTYEQYF | TRBJ2-7 | - | TRBV7-2 | -
TGTGCCAGCAGCTCGACAGGGGGTAACGGGGAGACCCAGTACTTC | CASSSTGGNGETQYF | TRBJ2-5 | - | TRBV11-2 | TRBD1
TGTGCCAGCAGCTCTTATCGTTACGGACAGGGAGGGGGAACTGAAGCTTTCTTT | CASSSYRYGQGGGTEAFF | TRBJ1-1 | - | TRBV5-6 | TRBD1
TGTGCCAGTAGTTCCGGGATGTTCTACACTGAAGCTTTCTTT | CASSSGMFYTEAFF | TRBJ1-1 | - | TRBV19 | -
TGTGCCAGCAGCGCCGGGACAGGGGGTTCACCCCTCCACTTT | CASSAGTGGSPLHF | TRBJ1-6 | few | TRBV7-9 | TRBD1
TGTGCCAGCTCACCATCTAGGGGAAACACCATATATTTT | CASSPSRGNTIYF | TRBJ1-3 | - | TRBV18 | -
TGTGCCAGCAGTTTCTTGGGGGTCCGGGAGACCCAGTACTTC | CASSFLGVRETQYF | TRBJ2-5 | - | TRBV27 | -
TGTGCCAGCAGTGATCATAGAGGTCCCTACGAGCAGTACTTC | CASSDHRGPYEQYF | TRBJ2-7 | - | TRBV6-1 | -
TGTGCCAGCAGCTTCGGACAGGGAAACACCATATATTTT | CASSFGQGNTIYF | TRBJ1-3 | - | TRBV7-7 | -
TGTGCCACCAGCGACGGGCTCAGCCGATTGCAGTTCTTC | CATSDGLSRLQFF | TRBJ2-1 | few | TRBV24-1 | -
TGTGCCATCAAGGGGGCCAGTAGGAACACTGAAGCTTTCTTT | CAIKGASRNTEAFF | TRBJ1-1 | once | TRBV10-3 | TRBD1
TGTGCCAGCAGTTTAATGGAAGTTAGCCAACAGTATTTT | CASSLMEVSQQYF | TRBJ2-3 | once | TRBV12-3/TRBV12-4 | -
TGTGCCAGCTCACCACGCGGCCTTCCGAGCTCTGGAAACACCATATATTTT | CASSPRGLPSSGNTIYF | TRBJ1-3 | - | TRBV18 | -
TGCAGCGTTGGACCCAGGGTAACCACCTACAATGAGCAGTTCTTC | CSVGPRVTTYNEQFF | TRBJ2-1 | - | TRBV29-1 | -
TGTGCCAGCAGCCGCCAGCGGTATTTTGACGAGCAGTACTTC | CASSRQRYFDEQYF | TRBJ2-7 | once | TRBV7-2 | -
TGTGCCAGCAGCCCCGGACTAGCGGTGTACAATGAGCAGTTCTTC | CASSPGLAVYNEQFF | TRBJ2-1 | - | TRBV13 | TRBD2
TGTGCCAGCAGCCCGAAGGGACAGATGAACACCGGGGAGCTGTTTTTT | CASSPKGQMNTGELFF | TRBJ2-2 | - | TRBV7-9 | TRBD1
TGCGCCAGCAGCCACTTTTTCCAGCGGACAGGGGCCTACAATGAGCAGTTCTTC | CASSHFFQRTGAYNEQFF | TRBJ2-1 | - | TRBV4-1 | TRBD1
TGTGCCAGCAGCTTAGCGACAGGGTATAGCAATCAGCCCCAGCATTTT | CASSLATGYSNQPQHF | TRBJ1-5 | - | TRBV7-2 | TRBD1